What follows are 30 T cell receptor beta chains derived from one specimen sequenced in a study of beta chain features in type 1 diabetes. The entirety of the isolated RNA underwent reverse transcription, so expressed TCRB transcripts were sequenced. Clones were read by immunoSEQ multiplex PCR, and TCRdb kept only the in-frame ones, dropping some. Of hundreds of thousands of clones detected, around 15% appear once; the ten largest clones hold around 0.095%. Sequencing used naive CD4+ T cells from blood. Source of these receptors: a man aged 18 to 30 in good health.

This clone was picked up a small number of times. The chain employs TRBV10-3 and TRBJ1-2; D may be TRBD1 (6 bases). V was clipped by 8 bases and J by 6 bases, with 16 bases between them. CDR1 ENHRY and CDR2 SYGVKD come from the germline V gene. The CDR3 length is 13 residues. The DNA of the CDR3 is TGTGCCATCTTGGGAATCAGGGGCCATGGCTACACCTTC. Translating gives CAILGIRGHGYTF.

To note about this clone: The junction departs from germline at one end; a sequencing error may be responsible. The chain is built from TRBV7-9 and TRBJ2-7; 10 nucleotides align to TRBD2. This CDR3 contains 16 residues. Germline CDR1 SEHNR, CDR2 FQNEAQ (reference sequence). The CDR3: CASSLATSGTSSDLDF. CDR3 DNA: TGTGCCAGCAGCTTAGCAACTAGCGGGACGTCTAGCGATTTGGACTTC.

In its sample, this clone was seen a few times. The V gene is TRBV19, the J gene TRBJ2-7; tentative D call: TRBD2 (6 bases). Germline CDR1 LNHDA, CDR2 SQIVND (reference sequence). The V gene lost 2 bases and the J gene lost 3 bases, with 20 bases spanning the gap. The CDR3 loop spans 17 amino acids. CDR3 amino acids: CASSIRDNPGLFYEQYF. CDR3 nucleotides: TGTGCCAGTAGTATAAGGGATAATCCGGGACTCTTCTACGAGCAGTACTTC.

This clone was observed a handful of times. The rearrangement uses TRBV9 and TRBJ2-7; possibly TRBD1 for D (6 bases). V lost 0 bases and J 4 bases, leaving 14 bases between the germline ends. Germline V gives CDR1 SGDLS, CDR2 YYNGEE. The length of the CDR3 is 15 residues. The CDR3 DNA reads TGTGCCAGCAGCGTAGGACAGGTGGGTCGGTACGAGCAGTACTTC. This translates into CASSVGQVGRYEQYF.

For this clone: This CDR3 is also generated by other DNA sequences in the sample. This chain connects TRBV7-2 to TRBJ1-2; 9 nucleotides align to TRBD1. The germline V gene has CDR1 SGHTA and CDR2 FQGNSA. The CDR3 is made up of 14 amino acids. V shed 3 bases, J shed 4 bases, and the junction held 3 bases outside the gene matches. CDR3 DNA: TGTGCCAGCAGCTTGGGACAGGGATTCTATGGCTACACCTTC. This encodes CASSLGQGFYGYTF.

This clone has a single count. The chain carries TRBV6-5 and TRBJ2-7; 13 nucleotides agree with TRBD2. This CDR3 spans 14 amino acids. V was clipped by 6 bases and J by 4 bases; unmatched bases: 3. CDR1 is MNHEY, CDR2 SVGAGI, per germline. The CDR3 sequence is CASSRLAGGYEQYF. The CDR3 DNA reads TGTGCCAGCAGCCGACTAGCGGGAGGTTACGAGCAGTACTTC.

This sequence joins TRBV9 and TRBJ2-5, with TRBD2 matching over 10 bases. V lost 0 bases and J lost 5; bases outside the gene matches: 4. The CDR3 runs to 15 residues. CDR1 and CDR2 from the germline V gene are SGDLS and YYNGEE. CDR3: CASSVAGLATETQYF. The CDR3 DNA sequence: TGTGCCAGCAGCGTAGCGGGACTAGCGACGGAGACCCAGTACTTC.

This clone has more than one count but fewer than ten. The V gene is TRBV4-2, the J gene TRBJ2-1; a possible D gene is TRBD2 (6 bases). Germline V gene sequence: CDR1 LGHNA, CDR2 YNFKEQ. V gave up 2 bases and J gave up 0 bases, with 17 bases separating them. CDR3 length: 18 residues. This CDR3 reads CASSQIEGLISSYNEQFF. CDR3 bases: TGTGCCAGCAGCCAAATTGAGGGACTTATCAGCTCCTACAATGAGCAGTTCTTC.

The chain links TRBV14 to TRBJ1-2; tentative D call: TRBD1 (5 bases). V lost 1 base to trimming and J lost 8 bases, with 11 bases between them. The CDR3 has 13 amino acids. CDR1 is SGHDN and CDR2 is FVKESK in the germline V gene. The chain's CDR3 is CASSQAGRKGYTF. CDR3 DNA sequence: TGTGCCAGCAGCCAAGCAGGGCGGAAGGGCTACACCTTC.

The rearrangement links TRBV18 to TRBJ2-5; unclear D gene. Germline CDR1 KGHSH, CDR2 LQKENI. V shed 8 bases and J shed 1 base, with 11 bases lying between them. CDR3 length: 13 amino acids. CDR3 sequence reads: CASTWTVQETQYF. In DNA, the CDR3 is TGTGCCAGCACCTGGACGGTCCAAGAGACCCAGTACTTC.

CDR3 nucleotide sequence: TGCAGCGTTGAAGGGCGAGGCGGGGACCTTAGCTCCTACGAGCAGTACTTC. Translation: CSVEGRGGDLSSYEQYF. This chain links TRBV29-1 with TRBJ2-7; weak D call: TRBD2 (6 bases). CDR1 SQVTM and CDR2 ANQGSEA come from the germline V gene. V was pared by 1 base and J by 0 bases, with 19 bases between. There are 17 residues in the CDR3.

In regard to this clone: The sample carries other DNA sequences with the same CDR3. The V call is TRBV28, the J call TRBJ1-5; 9 nucleotides agree with TRBD1. Germline V gene data show CDR1 as MDHEN and CDR2 as SYDVKM. Trimming cost V 5 bases and J 4 bases; bases outside gene matches: 6. The CDR3 is 15 residues long. The CDR3 DNA sequence: TGTGCCAGCAGTCTCAGACAGGGGGTAAATCAGCCCCAGCATTTT. This sequence encodes CASSLRQGVNQPQHF.

This clone has more than one count but fewer than ten. The gene calls are TRBV9 and TRBJ1-3; D gene uncertain. The germline V and J ends were trimmed by 0 bases and 0 bases, with 7 bases remaining between them. Per the germline V gene, CDR1 is SGDLS and CDR2 is YYNGEE. The CDR3 covers 15 residues. This CDR3 is CASSVVGLSGNTIYF. The CDR3 bases are TGTGCCAGCAGCGTAGTAGGTCTCTCTGGAAACACCATATATTTT.

This chain joins TRBV28 and TRBJ2-5, with 8 bases that match TRBD2. V lost 7 bases to trimming and J lost 4 bases; unmatched junction nucleotides: 8. The CDR3 spans 14 residues. Germline CDR1 reads MDHEN; CDR2 reads SYDVKM. The CDR3, as DNA: TGTGCCAGCACCTTTCGGACTAGCCGAGAGACCCAGTACTTC. Translating gives CASTFRTSRETQYF.

The gene calls are TRBV7-8 and TRBJ1-2, with no clear D. The CDR3 loop spans 15 amino acids. Trimming removed 1 base at V and 0 bases at J, with 9 bases between. Germline V gene lookup returns CDR1 SGHVS and CDR2 FQNEAQ. Here the CDR3 reads CASSLGTVANYGYTF. CDR3 nucleotide sequence: TGTGCCAGCAGCTTAGGGACTGTAGCTAACTATGGCTACACCTTC.

This clone showed up many times. The chain uses TRBV10-3 and TRBJ2-3; TRBD2 aligns across 9 bases. In germline, CDR1 is ENHRY, CDR2 SYGVKD. This CDR3 spans 16 amino acids. Trimming cost V 6 bases and J 2 bases; bases outside gene matches: 9. This chain's CDR3 is CAISQASGTVTDTQYF. The CDR3 DNA follows: TGTGCCATCAGCCAAGCTAGCGGGACTGTCACAGATACGCAGTATTTT.

The chain links TRBV28 to TRBJ1-6; 10 bases align to TRBD1. The CDR3 sequence is 15 residues long. With V trimmed by 2 bases and J by 10 bases, 5 bases remained unmatched. From germline, CDR1 is MDHEN and CDR2 SYDVKM. CDR3 nucleotide sequence: TGTGCCAGCAGTTTAGGGACAGGGGCACGATCACCCCTCCACTTT. Translated, it gives CASSLGTGARSPLHF.

This clone came up a few times. The V call is TRBV7-2, the J call TRBJ2-1; 12 nucleotides align to TRBD2. The V gene's germline CDR1 is SGHTA and CDR2 FQGNSA. Germline trimming cut 1 base from V and 6 bases from J; bases unmatched to any gene: 4. The CDR3 is 16 amino acids. Written as DNA, the CDR3 is TGTGCCAGCAGCTTAGAGCTAGCGGGGGGGCGCAATGAGCAGTTCTTC. It is translated as CASSLELAGGRNEQFF.

This clone was counted a few times. At the DNA level, this CDR3 is encoded by other sequences in the same sample as well. The chain links TRBV5-1 to TRBJ2-1; TRBD2 matches 10 bases. Trimming took 4 bases from V and 4 from J; bases not matched to a gene: 5. Germline V gives CDR1 SGHRS, CDR2 YFSETQ. The CDR3 runs to 15 residues. The CDR3: CASSPTSGTYNEQFF. CDR3 DNA: TGCGCCAGCAGCCCCACTAGCGGGACGTACAATGAGCAGTTCTTC.

This clone was recorded only once. The J gene is TRBJ2-1, the V gene TRBV5-4; 7 bases match TRBD2. Germline-derived CDR1 and CDR2 are SGHNT and YYREEE (reference sequence). This CDR3 contains 19 residues. The V gene end was trimmed by 2 bases and the J gene end by 0 bases; junction bases not matched to a gene: 14. CDR3 amino acids: CASSFPGTNLRSSYNEQFF. The CDR3 DNA reads as TGTGCCAGCAGCTTTCCCGGGACTAACCTAAGGAGCTCCTACAATGAGCAGTTCTTC.

This chain connects TRBV7-9 to TRBJ2-7; D is unresolved. Germline CDR1 is SEHNR and CDR2 is FQNEAQ (reference sequence). Trimming stripped 2 bases from V and 0 bases from J, with 14 bases between. The CDR3 is 16 amino acids. Written as DNA, the CDR3 is TGTGCCAGCAGCTTATTTCCATTCTATAGCTCCTACGAGCAGTACTTC. Amino acid sequence: CASSLFPFYSSYEQYF.

This clone came up a few times. The V gene is TRBV7-9, the J gene TRBJ2-2; 7 bases match TRBD2. Germline V gene lookup returns CDR1 SEHNR and CDR2 FQNEAQ (reference sequence). The CDR3 has 16 residues. The V gene end was trimmed by 1 base and the J gene end by 1 base; junction bases not matched to a gene: 3. As DNA, the CDR3 is TGTGCCAGCAGCTTAGGTCTAGCGGAGAACACCGGGGAGCTGTTTTTT. It codes for CASSLGLAENTGELFF.

This clone was observed a few times. The V gene is TRBV5-4, the J gene TRBJ2-2, with TRBD2 matching 9 bases. The CDR3 length is 16 residues. V lost 1 base, J lost 1 base, and 2 bases stayed unmatched. Germline V lookup: CDR1 SGHNT, CDR2 YYREEE (reference sequence). DNA for the CDR3: TGTGCCAGCAGCTTGAAAGCGGGGGGGAACACCGGGGAGCTGTTTTTT. It translates to CASSLKAGGNTGELFF.

This chain uses TRBV15 with TRBJ2-6; a weak D match, TRBD2 (6 bases). Looked up from germline, CDR1 is LNHNV and CDR2 is YYDKDF (reference sequence). Trimming took off 0 bases at V and 4 bases at J, with 16 bases between the two ends. The CDR3 contains 18 residues. In DNA, the CDR3 is TGTGCCACCAGCAGAGATTACGGGGCGGGGCGCGGGGCCAACGTCCTGACTTTC. Amino acid sequence: CATSRDYGAGRGANVLTF.

This clone came up a few times. This rearrangement joins TRBV6-6 to TRBJ2-1; TRBD2 agrees at 10 bases. This CDR3 is built from 14 residues. V was clipped by 2 bases and J by 7 bases; unmatched bases: 2. CDR1 MNHNY and CDR2 SVGAGI come from the germline V gene (reference sequence). This chain's CDR3 is CASSYLAGENEQFF. The CDR3 DNA is TGTGCCAGCAGTTACCTAGCGGGGGAGAATGAGCAGTTCTTC.

This clone was picked up a small number of times. The J gene is TRBJ1-5, the V gene TRBV4-3; D ambiguous. The CDR3 sequence is 14 residues long. Trimming stripped 1 base from V and 8 bases from J, with 12 bases between. Germline V gives CDR1 LGHNA, CDR2 YSLEER. CDR3 sequence reads: CASSQGRRKEPQHF. The CDR3 DNA is TGCGCCAGCAGCCAAGGGCGGCGGAAAGAGCCCCAGCATTTT.

The rearrangement links TRBV4-1 to TRBJ2-7; 10 nucleotides align to TRBD2. The CDR3 totals 20 residues. Germline lookup yields CDR1 MGHRA and CDR2 YSYEKL. V gave up 2 bases and J gave up 1 base; unmatched junction bases: 17. CDR3 protein: CASSQLLPLAGATLSYEQYF. The CDR3, as DNA: TGCGCCAGCAGCCAATTACTTCCCCTAGCGGGAGCCACTCTATCCTACGAGCAGTACTTC.

The rearrangement uses TRBV23-1 and TRBJ2-1, with a possible D match to TRBD2 (6 bases). TRBV23-1 is placed among ORFs of uncertain function. This CDR3 region has 15 residues. Between the trimmed V and J ends, which lost 9 bases and 5 bases, there was a span of 20 bases. The CDR3 loop reads CARPIPASEHNEQFF. The CDR3, as DNA: TGCGCCAGACCGATACCAGCTAGCGAACACAATGAGCAGTTCTTC.

This clone was seen a handful of times. The gene calls are TRBV7-8 and TRBJ1-2, with unresolved D. Per the germline V gene, CDR1 is SGHVS and CDR2 is FQNEAQ. The CDR3 is 14 amino acids. Between the trimmed V and J ends, which lost 0 bases and 5 bases, there was a span of 10 bases. The DNA for the CDR3 is TGTGCCAGCAGCTTAGCTCTAGGAGTATATGGCTACACCTTC. It encodes CASSLALGVYGYTF. Looking up the rest from reference TRBV7-8 and TRBJ1-2 gives the full variable domain: GAGVSQSPRYKVAKRGQDVALRCDPISGHVSLFWYQQALGQGPEFLTYFQNEAQLDKSGLPSDRFFAERPEGSVSTLKIQRTQQEDSAVYLCASSLALGVYGYTFGSGTRLTVV.

The chain recombines TRBV6-5 with TRBJ2-7, with 7 bases fitting TRBD2. This CDR3 has 15 residues. Germline V gene data show CDR1 as MNHEY and CDR2 as SVGAGI. Germline trimming cut 2 bases from V and 0 bases from J; bases unmatched to any gene: 4. CDR3 protein: CASSYRRTSSYEQYF. In DNA, the CDR3 is TGTGCCAGCAGTTACAGGCGGACTAGCTCCTACGAGCAGTACTTC.